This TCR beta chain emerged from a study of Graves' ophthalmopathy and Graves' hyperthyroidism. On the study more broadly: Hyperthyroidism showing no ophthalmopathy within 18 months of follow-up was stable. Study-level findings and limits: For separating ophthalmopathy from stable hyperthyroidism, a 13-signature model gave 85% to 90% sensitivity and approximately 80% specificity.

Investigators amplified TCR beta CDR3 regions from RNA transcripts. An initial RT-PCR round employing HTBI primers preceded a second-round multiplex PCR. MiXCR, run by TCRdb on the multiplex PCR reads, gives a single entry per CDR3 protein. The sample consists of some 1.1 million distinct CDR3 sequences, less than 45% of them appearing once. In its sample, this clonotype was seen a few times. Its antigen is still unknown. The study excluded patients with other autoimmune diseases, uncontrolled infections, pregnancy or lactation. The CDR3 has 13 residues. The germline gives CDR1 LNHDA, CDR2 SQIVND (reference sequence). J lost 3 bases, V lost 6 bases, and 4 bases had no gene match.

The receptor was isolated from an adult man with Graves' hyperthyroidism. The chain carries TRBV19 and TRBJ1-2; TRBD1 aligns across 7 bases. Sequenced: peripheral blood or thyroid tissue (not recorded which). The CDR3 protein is CASSPQGHYGYTF. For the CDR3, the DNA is TGTGCCAGTAGCCCACAGGGGCACTATGGCTACACCTTC.